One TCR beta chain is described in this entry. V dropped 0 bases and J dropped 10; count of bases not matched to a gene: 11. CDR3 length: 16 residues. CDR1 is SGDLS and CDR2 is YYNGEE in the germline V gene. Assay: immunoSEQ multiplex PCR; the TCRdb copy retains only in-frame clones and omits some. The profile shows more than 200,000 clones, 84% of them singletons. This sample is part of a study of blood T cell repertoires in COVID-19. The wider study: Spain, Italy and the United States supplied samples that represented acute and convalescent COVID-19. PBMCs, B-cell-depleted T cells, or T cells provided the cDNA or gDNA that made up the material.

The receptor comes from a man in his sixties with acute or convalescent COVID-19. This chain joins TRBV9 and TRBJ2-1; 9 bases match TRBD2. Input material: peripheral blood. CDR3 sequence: CASSVGGLAGKGEQFF. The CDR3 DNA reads TGTGCCAGCAGCGTAGGGGGGCTAGCGGGAAAGGGAGAGCAGTTCTTC.